Sequencing of this T cell receptor beta chain was carried out in a study of early T cells in non-severe SARS-CoV-2 infection. Study findings and constraints: VDJdb-based matching was biased toward anti-spike CD8 responses and missed private and CD4 specificities.

In regard to this clonotype: The antigen remains undetermined.

Each single cDNA molecule received a unique molecular identifier. MiXCR was run by TCRdb on the 5' RACE reads, yielding one entry per CDR3 protein. The sample lists tens of thousands of distinct CDR3 sequences, roughly an eighth occurring once. Sequenced sample: whole blood. The source is an adult who was a healthcare worker with PCR-confirmed SARS-CoV-2 infection or an uninfected control (not recorded which).

CDR3 sequence reads: CASSLPREDSPLHF. The CDR3 nucleotides are TGTGCCAGCAGTTTACCTAGGGAGGATTCACCCCTCCACTTT. The chain employs TRBV28 and TRBJ1-6, with D uncertain. Germline V lookup: CDR1 MDHEN, CDR2 SYDVKM. Trimming shortened V by 2 bases and J by 8 bases, and 10 bases separated the two germline ends. The CDR3 runs to 14 residues. Based on the CDR3 plus reference TRBV28 and TRBJ1-6, the full variable domain is DVKVTQSSRYLVKRTGEKVFLECVQDMDHENMFWYRQDPGLGLRLIYFSYDVKMKEKGDIPEGYSVSREKKERFSLILESASTNQTSMYLCASSLPREDSPLHFGNGTRLTVT.